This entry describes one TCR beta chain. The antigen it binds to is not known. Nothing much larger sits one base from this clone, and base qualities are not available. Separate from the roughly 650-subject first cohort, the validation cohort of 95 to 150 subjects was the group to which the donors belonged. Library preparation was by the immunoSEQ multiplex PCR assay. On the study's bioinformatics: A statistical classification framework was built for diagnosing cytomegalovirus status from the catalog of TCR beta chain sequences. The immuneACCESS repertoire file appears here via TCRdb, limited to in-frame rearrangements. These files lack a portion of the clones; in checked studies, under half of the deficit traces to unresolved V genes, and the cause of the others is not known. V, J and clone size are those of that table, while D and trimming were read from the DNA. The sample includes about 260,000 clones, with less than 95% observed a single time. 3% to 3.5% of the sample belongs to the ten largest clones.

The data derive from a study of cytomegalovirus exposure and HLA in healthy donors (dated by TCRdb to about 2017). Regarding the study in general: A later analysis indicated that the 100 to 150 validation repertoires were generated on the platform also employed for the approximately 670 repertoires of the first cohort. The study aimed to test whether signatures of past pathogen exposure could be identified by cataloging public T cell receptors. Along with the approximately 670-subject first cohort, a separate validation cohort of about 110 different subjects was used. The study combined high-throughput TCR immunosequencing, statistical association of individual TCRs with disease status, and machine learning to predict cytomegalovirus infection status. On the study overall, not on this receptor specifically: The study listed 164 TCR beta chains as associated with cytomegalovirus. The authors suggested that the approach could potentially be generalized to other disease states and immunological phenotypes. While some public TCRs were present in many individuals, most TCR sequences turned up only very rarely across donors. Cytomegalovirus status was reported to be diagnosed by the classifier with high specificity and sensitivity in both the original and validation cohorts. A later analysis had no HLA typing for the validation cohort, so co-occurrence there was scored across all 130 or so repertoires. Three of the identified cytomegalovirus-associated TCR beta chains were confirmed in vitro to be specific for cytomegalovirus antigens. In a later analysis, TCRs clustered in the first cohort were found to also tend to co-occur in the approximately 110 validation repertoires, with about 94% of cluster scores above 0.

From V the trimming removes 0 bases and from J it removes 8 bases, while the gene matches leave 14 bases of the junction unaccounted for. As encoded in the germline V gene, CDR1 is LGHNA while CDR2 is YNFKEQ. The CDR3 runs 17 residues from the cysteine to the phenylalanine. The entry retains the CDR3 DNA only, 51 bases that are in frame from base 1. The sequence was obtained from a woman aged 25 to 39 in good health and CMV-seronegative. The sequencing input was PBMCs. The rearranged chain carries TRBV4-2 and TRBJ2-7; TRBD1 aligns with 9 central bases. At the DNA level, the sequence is TGTGCCAGCAGCCAAGATACCCGGCGGGACAGGGCTATGAAGCAGTACTTC. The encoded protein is CASSQDTRRDRAMKQYF.